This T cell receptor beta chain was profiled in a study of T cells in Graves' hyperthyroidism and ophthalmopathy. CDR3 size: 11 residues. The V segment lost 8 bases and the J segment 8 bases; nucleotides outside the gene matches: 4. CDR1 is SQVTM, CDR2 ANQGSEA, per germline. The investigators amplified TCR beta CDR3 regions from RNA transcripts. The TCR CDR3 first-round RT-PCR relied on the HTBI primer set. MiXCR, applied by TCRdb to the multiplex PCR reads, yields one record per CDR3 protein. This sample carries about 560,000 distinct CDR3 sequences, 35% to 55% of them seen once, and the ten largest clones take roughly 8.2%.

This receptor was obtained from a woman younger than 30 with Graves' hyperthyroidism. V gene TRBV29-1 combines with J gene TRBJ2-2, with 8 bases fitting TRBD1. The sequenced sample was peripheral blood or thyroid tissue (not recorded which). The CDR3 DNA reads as TGCAGCAGCCGGGACAGGGGGGAGCTGTTTTTT. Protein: CSSRDRGELFF.